The present entry profiles one T cell receptor (beta chain) with its context. The antigen is unknown. These data belong to a study of cytomegalovirus exposure and HLA in healthy donors. Study results and caveats: For cytomegalovirus status, the classifier reportedly gave diagnoses with high specificity and sensitivity. It was confirmed in vitro that three of the CMV-associated chains were specific for CMV antigens. Many donors carried some public TCRs, although rarity characterized most TCR sequences.

The primer mix had 60 Vbeta and 13 Jbeta primers. Some clones are missing from TCRdb's copy, which holds only in-frame ones; the method was immunoSEQ multiplex PCR. This table lists tens of thousands of clones. Specimen: PBMCs. This TCR came from a woman aged 35 to 49 in good health and CMV-seropositive.

The CDR3 here is CASSYNGQGHEAFF. For the CDR3, the DNA is TGTGCCAGCAGTTACAACGGACAGGGTCATGAAGCTTTCTTT. The V call is TRBV6-5, the J call TRBJ1-1, with TRBD1 matching 8 bases. Germline lookup yields CDR1 MNHEY and CDR2 SVGAGI. The junction had 6 bases not matched to a gene; V was cut back by 2 bases and J by 7 bases. The CDR3 is made up of 14 amino acids.